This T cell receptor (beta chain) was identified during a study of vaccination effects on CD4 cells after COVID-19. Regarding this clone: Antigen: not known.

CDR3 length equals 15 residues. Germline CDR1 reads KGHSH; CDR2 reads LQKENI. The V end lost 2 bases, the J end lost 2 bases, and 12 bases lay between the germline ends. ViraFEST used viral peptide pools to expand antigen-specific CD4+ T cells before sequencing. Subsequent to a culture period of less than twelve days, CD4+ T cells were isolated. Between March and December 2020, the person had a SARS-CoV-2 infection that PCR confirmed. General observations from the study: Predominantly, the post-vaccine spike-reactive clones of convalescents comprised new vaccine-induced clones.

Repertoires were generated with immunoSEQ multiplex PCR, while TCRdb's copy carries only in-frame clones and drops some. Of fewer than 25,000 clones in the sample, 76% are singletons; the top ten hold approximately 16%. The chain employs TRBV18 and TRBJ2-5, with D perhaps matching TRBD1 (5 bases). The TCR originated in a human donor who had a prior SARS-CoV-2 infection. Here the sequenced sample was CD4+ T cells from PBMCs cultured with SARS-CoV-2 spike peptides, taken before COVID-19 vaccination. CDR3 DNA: TGTGCCAGCTCACCATCGACAGTCGTTCAAGAGACCCAGTACTTC. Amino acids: CASSPSTVVQETQYF.